These 10 T cell receptor beta chains came from one sample sequenced in a study of identical twins (TCRdb year 2016). Library preparation used 5' RACE. Sequencing instrument: Illumina HiSeq 2000. TCRdb reanalyzed the raw reads on its own, using fastp at Q25 for trimming and MiXCR for clone calling, and kept in-frame beta chains. Each CDR3 protein appears once, grouped with its most common genes and DNA. The sample has under 900,000 distinct CDR3 sequences on record, approximately 13% of them singletons. The ten biggest clones cover 1.5% to 2% of the sample. This sample also belongs to another study, concerning yellow fever vaccine responses in identical twins.

What was sequenced was PBMCs. The origin of the receptors is a woman aged 18-30 years in good health.

This clonotype has more than one count but fewer than ten. This chain uses TRBV12-3 or TRBV12-4 with TRBJ2-2; D call uncertain. The CDR3 consists of 18 residues. V was shortened by 1 base and J by 0 bases, with 15 bases between the two germline ends. The CDR3 DNA follows: TGTGCCAGCAGTTTAGGGATTTCGGTGGGAACGAACACCGGGGAGCTGTTTTTT. It is translated as CASSLGISVGTNTGELFF.

The CDR3 sequence is CASSAWRTTNTGELFF. The CDR3 nucleotides read TGTGCCAGCAGCGCTTGGAGGACAACGAACACCGGGGAGCTGTTTTTT. This chain joins TRBV5-6 and TRBJ2-2; D is perhaps TRBD1 or TRBD2 (5 bases each). The germline V and J ends were trimmed by 4 bases and 0 bases, with 13 bases remaining between them. CDR3 length: 16 residues. CDR1 is SGHDT, CDR2 YYEEEE, per germline.

J is TRBJ2-1 and V is TRBV7-2; 9 nucleotides align to TRBD2. J lost 3 bases, V lost 6 bases, and 9 bases had no gene match. This CDR3 region has 16 residues. The germline gives CDR1 SGHTA, CDR2 FQGNSA. CDR3 amino acids: CASRELAGAIYNEQFF. DNA for the CDR3: TGTGCCAGCAGGGAGTTAGCGGGAGCAATCTACAATGAGCAGTTCTTC.

The table lists this clonotype with a few counts. V is TRBV27 and J is TRBJ1-3; a possible D gene is TRBD1 (5 bases). The germline V and J ends were trimmed by 2 bases and 8 bases, with 10 bases remaining between them. The CDR3 runs 13 residues. Germline-derived CDR1 and CDR2 are MNHEY and SMNVEV (reference sequence). CDR3 bases: TGTGCCAGCAGTTTAGGGCAGGGCGACACCATATATTTT. Its translation: CASSLGQGDTIYF.

This clonotype was found a few times. The chain joins TRBV3-1 to TRBJ1-4; D is ambiguous. CDR1 LGHDT and CDR2 YNNKEL come from the germline V gene (reference sequence). Trimming took 3 bases from V and 0 from J, leaving 8 bases between them. The CDR3 spans 15 residues. The CDR3 here is CASSQDFATNEKLFF. The DNA of the CDR3 is TGTGCCAGCAGCCAGGATTTTGCAACTAATGAAAAACTGTTTTTT.

This clonotype was recorded a few times. V usage is TRBV6-5 and J usage is TRBJ2-2; no definite D call. CDR1 and CDR2 from the germline V gene are MNHEY and SVGAGI. Trimming removed 8 bases from V and 1 base from J, with 5 bases in between. The CDR3 has 12 amino acids. DNA of the CDR3: TGTGCCAGCGCCGGGAACACCGGGGAGCTGTTTTTT. This encodes CASAGNTGELFF.

This clonotype was counted between two and nine times. The V and J genes are TRBV14 and TRBJ2-3; 11 bases map to TRBD2. There are 16 residues in the CDR3. The V and J ends lost 5 bases and 0 bases, in that order; junction bases with no gene match: 4. Per germline, CDR1 SGHDN and CDR2 FVKESK. CDR3 in amino acids: CASSRGLAVSTDTQYF. DNA of the CDR3: TGTGCCAGCAGCAGGGGACTAGCGGTTAGCACAGATACGCAGTATTTT. Full variable domain (remainder filled in from reference TRBV14 and TRBJ2-3): EAGVTQFPSHSVIEKGQTVTLRCDPISGHDNLYWYRRVMGKEIKFLLHFVKESKQDESGMPNNRFLAERTGGTYSTLKVQPAELEDSGVYFCASSRGLAVSTDTQYFGPGTRLTVL.

The genes are TRBV7-9 and TRBJ2-7, with 9 bases lining up with TRBD1. The ends lost 5 bases at V and 4 bases at J; junction bases unmatched: 6. The CDR3 totals 14 residues. Germline V lookup: CDR1 SEHNR, CDR2 FQNEAQ (reference sequence). CDR3 bases: TGTGCCAGCAGCAGACAGGGGGGCGAGTACGAGCAGTACGTC. This encodes CASSRQGGEYEQYV.

This chain joins TRBV7-8 and TRBJ2-7, with D hard to call. The CDR3 covers 13 residues. V lost 1 base, J lost 3 bases, and 7 bases lay in between. CDR1 is SGHVS, CDR2 FQNEAQ, per germline. In DNA, the CDR3 is TGTGCCAGCAGCTTAGAATCCAACTACGAGCAGTACTTC. It is translated as CASSLESNYEQYF.

The chain carries TRBV20-1 and TRBJ1-3; possible D gene TRBD1, 5 bases. V lost 6 bases, J lost 4 bases, and 16 bases lay in between. This CDR3 has 14 amino acids. CDR1 and CDR2 from the germline V gene are DFQATT and SNEGSKA (reference sequence). CDR3 DNA: TGCAGTGCACTACACCTAAGGGACGGAAACACCATATATTTT. Translating it yields CSALHLRDGNTIYF.